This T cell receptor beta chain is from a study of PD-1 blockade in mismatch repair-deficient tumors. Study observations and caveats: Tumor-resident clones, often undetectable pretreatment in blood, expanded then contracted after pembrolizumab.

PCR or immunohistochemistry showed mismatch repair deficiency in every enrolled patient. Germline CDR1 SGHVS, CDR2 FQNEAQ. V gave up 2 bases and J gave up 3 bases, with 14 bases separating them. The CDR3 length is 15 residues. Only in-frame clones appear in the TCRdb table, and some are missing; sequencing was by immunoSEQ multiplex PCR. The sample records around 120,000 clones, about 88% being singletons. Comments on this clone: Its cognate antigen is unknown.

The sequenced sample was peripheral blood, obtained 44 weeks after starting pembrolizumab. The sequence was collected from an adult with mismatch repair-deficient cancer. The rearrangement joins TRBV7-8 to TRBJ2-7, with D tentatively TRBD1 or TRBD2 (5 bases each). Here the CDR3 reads CASSLLGVGGYEQYF. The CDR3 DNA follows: TGTGCCAGCAGCTTACTAGGGGTTGGGGGCTACGAGCAGTACTTC.